This T cell receptor beta chain was identified in a study of early T cells in non-severe SARS-CoV-2 infection. TCRdb reprocessed the 5' RACE reads with MiXCR, giving one entry per CDR3 protein. The sample holds tens of thousands of distinct CDR3 sequences; approximately 12% are singletons and the top ten take approximately 2.5%. On this clonotype itself: A much larger clonotype is one base distant, so this may be a read error.

Trimming removed 4 bases from V and 3 bases from J, with 6 bases in between. Germline V CDR1 and CDR2: MRHNA, SNTAGT. The CDR3 length is 13 residues. The V call is TRBV6-4, the J call TRBJ2-2; D is unresolved. The clonotype originates from an adult who was a healthcare worker with PCR-confirmed SARS-CoV-2 infection or an uninfected control (not recorded which). This specimen was whole blood, taken at baseline. DNA for the CDR3: TGTGCCAGCAGTGCTGAAGACACCGGGGAGCTGTTTTTT. It specifies CASSAEDTGELFF.